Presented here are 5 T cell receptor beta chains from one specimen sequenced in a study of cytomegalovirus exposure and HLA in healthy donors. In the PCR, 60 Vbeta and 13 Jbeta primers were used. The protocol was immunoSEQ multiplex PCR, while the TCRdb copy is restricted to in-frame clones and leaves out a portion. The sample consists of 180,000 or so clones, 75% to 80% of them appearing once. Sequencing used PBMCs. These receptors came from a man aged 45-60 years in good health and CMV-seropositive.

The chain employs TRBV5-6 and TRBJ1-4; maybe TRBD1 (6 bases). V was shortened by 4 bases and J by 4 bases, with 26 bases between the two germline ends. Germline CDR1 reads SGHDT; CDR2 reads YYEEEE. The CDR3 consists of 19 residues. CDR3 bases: TGTGCCAGCAGCATCACCGTCGGGGGGGGCCGAAGCTATAATGAAAAACTGTTTTTT. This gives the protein CASSITVGGGRSYNEKLFF.

Here the CDR3 DNA reads TGTGCCAGCAGTTTATACGGATTAACAGGGACGACTGGAAACACCATATATTTT. Encoded protein: CASSLYGLTGTTGNTIYF. V and J are TRBV28 and TRBJ1-3; TRBD1 might be the D (6 bases). The CDR3 consists of 18 residues. Looked up from germline, CDR1 is MDHEN and CDR2 is SYDVKM. With 1 base removed from V and 2 bases from J, the gap between germline ends came to 18 bases. The full variable domain, completed using reference TRBV28 and TRBJ1-3, is DVKVTQSSRYLVKRTGEKVFLECVQDMDHENMFWYRQDPGLGLRLIYFSYDVKMKEKGDIPEGYSVSREKKERFSLILESASTNQTSMYLCASSLYGLTGTTGNTIYFGEGSWLTVV.

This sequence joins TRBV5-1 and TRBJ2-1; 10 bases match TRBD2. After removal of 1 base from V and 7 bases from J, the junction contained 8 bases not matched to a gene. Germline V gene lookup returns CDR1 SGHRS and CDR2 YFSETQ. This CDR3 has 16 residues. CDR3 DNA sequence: TGCGCCAGCAGCTTGAGTTCCAGCGGGGGGGCAAATGAGCAGTTCTTC. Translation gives CASSLSSSGGANEQFF.

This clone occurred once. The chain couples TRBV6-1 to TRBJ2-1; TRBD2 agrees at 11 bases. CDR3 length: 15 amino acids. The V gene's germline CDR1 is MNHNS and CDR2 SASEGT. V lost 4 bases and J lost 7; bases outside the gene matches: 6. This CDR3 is CASSGGASGGNEQFF. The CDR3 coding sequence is TGTGCCAGCAGTGGCGGGGCTAGCGGGGGGAATGAGCAGTTCTTC.

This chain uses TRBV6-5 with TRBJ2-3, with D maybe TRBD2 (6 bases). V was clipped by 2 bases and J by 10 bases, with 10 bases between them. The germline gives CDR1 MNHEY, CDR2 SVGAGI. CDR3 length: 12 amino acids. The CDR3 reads CASSYGGSAQYF. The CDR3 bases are TGTGCCAGCAGTTACGGGGGGTCCGCGCAGTATTTT.